One sample yielded the 32 T cell receptor beta chains listed below, sequenced in a study of blood T cell repertoires in COVID-19. The method was immunoSEQ multiplex PCR; TCRdb's version includes in-frame clones alone and lacks a portion of them. The sample lists approximately 36,000 clones, around 90% occurring once. Sequenced material: peripheral blood. These receptors were obtained from a man between 60 and 75 years old with active or convalescent COVID-19.

The sample holds a few counts of this clone. One end of the junction fails to match germline, which may point to a read error. The rearrangement uses TRBV6-1 and TRBJ2-7; TRBD2 matches 8 bases. CDR3 length equals 11 residues. Germline assignment: CDR1 MNHNS and CDR2 SASEGT. DNA of the CDR3: TGTGCCAGCAGTGAAGCCCCCGGGAGGGAGTTC. Amino acid sequence: CASSEAPGREF.

In this sample, this clone turned up a few times. The chain combines TRBV28 with TRBJ2-1; 11 bases agree with TRBD2. V lost 6 bases, J lost 6 bases, and 7 bases stayed unmatched. The CDR3 runs to 15 residues. Germline assignment: CDR1 MDHEN and CDR2 SYDVKM. CDR3 nucleotide sequence: TGTGCCAGCAGCCCCAGCGGGACTAGCGGCAATGAGCAGTTCTTC. Its translation: CASSPSGTSGNEQFF.

This clone was counted between two and nine times. The V call is TRBV27, the J call TRBJ2-7; 10 nucleotides line up with TRBD2. V lost 5 bases to trimming and J lost 2 bases; unmatched junction nucleotides: 3. CDR1 is MNHEY and CDR2 is SMNVEV in the germline V gene (reference sequence). The CDR3 runs to 14 residues. Written as DNA, the CDR3 is TGTGCCAGCAGTCTAGCGGGAGAGGCCTACGAGCAGTACTTC. Protein sequence: CASSLAGEAYEQYF.

The chain carries TRBV11-2 and TRBJ2-1, with TRBD2 matching over 9 bases. Per the germline V gene, CDR1 is SGHAT and CDR2 is FQNNGV. This CDR3 contains 17 residues. Trimming took 6 bases from V and 7 from J; bases not matched to a gene: 16. Here the CDR3 DNA reads TGTGCCAGCAGGGAGCGGGAGGCTGGCCGCCGTGGAAATGAGCAGTTCTTC. This sequence encodes CASREREAGRRGNEQFF. Supplemented by reference TRBV11-2 and TRBJ2-1, the full variable domain reads EAGVAQSPRYKIIEKRQSVAFWCNPISGHATLYWYQQILGQGPKLLIQFQNNGVVDDSQLPKDRFSAERLKGVDSTLKIQPAKLEDSAVYLCASREREAGRRGNEQFFGPGTRLTVL.

The chain combines TRBV6-2 or TRBV6-3 with TRBJ2-5; TRBD2 agrees at 7 bases. The germline V gene encodes CDR1 MNHEY and CDR2 SVGEGT. The J segment lost 4 bases and the V segment lost 5 bases, leaving 4 bases of the junction unmatched. This CDR3 is 13 amino acids long. The CDR3 bases are TGTGCCAGCAGTCGAAGCGGGGTAGAGACCCAGTACTTC. Translating it yields CASSRSGVETQYF.

CDR3 bases: TGTGCCAGCAGCTACAGGGGACTAGCGGGCGGCTACGAGCAGTACTTC. Translating it yields CASSYRGLAGGYEQYF. The chain is built from TRBV7-2 and TRBJ2-7; 12 nucleotides agree with TRBD2. This CDR3 has 16 residues. Germline V lookup: CDR1 SGHTA, CDR2 FQGNSA. Germline trimming cut 4 bases from V and 3 bases from J; bases unmatched to any gene: 7.

This clone was seen only once. The rearrangement joins TRBV5-1 to TRBJ2-3; 8 nucleotides agree with TRBD2. Germline V gene sequence: CDR1 SGHRS, CDR2 YFSETQ. The CDR3 is made up of 14 amino acids. The trim removed 8 bases at V and 0 bases at J, leaving 5 bases unmatched. This CDR3 reads CASSSGGSTDTQYF. Here the CDR3 DNA reads TGCGCCAGTTCAAGCGGGGGTAGCACAGATACGCAGTATTTT.

The CDR3, as DNA: TGTGCCAGCAGCGTAGTATTGGGGCTTCCCGGCTCTGGAAACACCATATATTTT. This gives the protein CASSVVLGLPGSGNTIYF. V and J are TRBV9 and TRBJ1-3; D might be TRBD1 (5 bases). The germline V gene encodes CDR1 SGDLS and CDR2 YYNGEE. This CDR3 region has 18 residues. V dropped 0 bases and J dropped 0 bases, with 16 bases sitting between them.

The chain joins TRBV5-4 to TRBJ2-5; no definite D call. The CDR3 is 11 amino acids. Germline V gene sequence: CDR1 SGHNT, CDR2 YYREEE (reference sequence). The V end was cut by 4 bases, the J end by 4 bases, with 5 bases between. The CDR3 sequence is CASSQAETQYF. Written as DNA, the CDR3 is TGTGCCAGCAGCCAGGCAGAGACCCAGTACTTC.

The V and J genes are TRBV23-1 and TRBJ1-2; TRBD1 might be the D (5 bases). TRBV23-1 falls under the ORF class, with uncertain function. The germline V and J ends were trimmed by 8 bases and 4 bases, with 17 bases remaining between them. The CDR3 loop spans 14 amino acids. CDR3 coding DNA: TGCGCCAGCCGCCAGACAGCCCCGCGCTATGGCTACACCTTC. This encodes CASRQTAPRYGYTF.

The rearrangement uses TRBV6-1 and TRBJ1-6; TRBD1 matches 10 bases. Germline CDR1 is MNHNS and CDR2 is SASEGT. This CDR3 has 18 residues. The V gene end was trimmed by 4 bases and the J gene end by 10 bases; junction bases not matched to a gene: 16. The CDR3 spells CASSVYQLVGTGESPLHF. The CDR3 coding sequence is TGTGCCAGCAGTGTATATCAATTGGTGGGGACAGGGGAATCACCCCTCCACTTT.

The chain is built from TRBV9 and TRBJ2-4; D is possibly TRBD1 (6 bases). Germline CDR1 and CDR2: SGDLS and YYNGEE. The V end was cut by 1 base, the J end by 6 bases, with 20 bases between. This CDR3 contains 17 residues. The CDR3 DNA is TGTGCCAGCAGCGTAAGTTCTGGGTCAGGGGACGGAAACATTCAGTACTTC. Translated, it gives CASSVSSGSGDGNIQYF.

The chain recombines TRBV7-8 with TRBJ2-7; 8 bases are shared with TRBD2. J was trimmed by 7 bases and V by 7 bases; bases with no gene match: 18. Per the germline V gene, CDR1 is SGHVS and CDR2 is FQNEAQ. This CDR3 spans 16 amino acids. DNA for the CDR3: TGTGCCAGCACCCCGCGAATAACGGGAGGGCCGGGAGAGCAGTACTTC. It is translated as CASTPRITGGPGEQYF.

CDR3 DNA sequence: TGTGCCAGGGGAGGGGTGGACGGGGAGCTGTTTTTT. It specifies CARGGVDGELFF. This chain joins TRBV19 and TRBJ2-2; 7 positions match TRBD2. Germline-derived CDR1 and CDR2 are LNHDA and SQIVND (reference sequence). The CDR3 is made up of 12 amino acids. With V trimmed by 9 bases and J by 7 bases, 5 bases remained unmatched.

V and J are TRBV5-1 and TRBJ1-5, with TRBD1 matching 7 bases. CDR3 length equals 15 residues. Germline values: CDR1 SGHRS, CDR2 YFSETQ. V was clipped by 0 bases and J by 4 bases; unmatched bases: 4. CDR3 sequence (DNA): TGCGCCAGCAGCTTGGCAGGACAGGCTAATCAGCCCCAGCATTTT. Protein: CASSLAGQANQPQHF.

The chain links TRBV3-1 (or the pseudogene TRBV3-2) to TRBJ2-2, with TRBD2 matching 10 bases. The CDR3 is 16 residues long. The germline V gene has CDR1 LGHDT and CDR2 YNNKEL (reference sequence). The V and J ends lost 1 base and 8 bases, in that order; junction bases with no gene match: 7. The CDR3 sequence is CASSQVASGRGGELFF. CDR3 coding DNA: TGTGCCAGCAGCCAAGTGGCTAGCGGGAGAGGAGGGGAGCTGTTTTTT.

This clone was seen more than once but under ten times. This chain uses TRBV28 with TRBJ2-3; the D gene is possibly TRBD1 (6 bases). The V end lost 4 bases, the J end lost 4 bases, and 12 bases lay between the germline ends. The V gene's germline CDR1 is MDHEN and CDR2 SYDVKM. This CDR3 is built from 14 residues. CDR3 region: CASSYQGFADTQYF. The CDR3 coding sequence is TGTGCCAGCAGTTACCAGGGGTTTGCAGATACGCAGTATTTT. Variable domain in full (rest from reference TRBV28 and TRBJ2-3): DVKVTQSSRYLVKRTGEKVFLECVQDMDHENMFWYRQDPGLGLRLIYFSYDVKMKEKGDIPEGYSVSREKKERFSLILESASTNQTSMYLCASSYQGFADTQYFGPGTRLTVL.

V and J are TRBV24-1 and TRBJ2-3; a possible D gene is TRBD1 (6 bases). The CDR3 spans 14 residues. Germline-derived CDR1 and CDR2 are KGHDR and SFDVKD. The V and J ends lost 5 bases and 2 bases respectively, with 10 bases between them. CDR3: CATSGRDITDTQYF. CDR3 DNA sequence: TGTGCCACCAGTGGCCGGGACATCACAGATACGCAGTATTTT.

The chain is built from TRBV5-1 and TRBJ1-1, with 8 bases lining up with TRBD1. Trimming at V came to 6 bases and at J to 5 bases, leaving 9 bases not matched to a gene. CDR1 is SGHRS and CDR2 is YFSETQ in the germline V gene. The CDR3 contains 14 residues. This CDR3 is CASTGGALNTEAFF. The CDR3 DNA reads as TGCGCCAGCACAGGGGGCGCATTAAATACTGAAGCTTTCTTT.

The chain employs TRBV9 and TRBJ2-1, with 10 bases aligning to TRBD2. The V gene end was trimmed by 3 bases and the J gene end by 9 bases; junction bases not matched to a gene: 12. CDR1 and CDR2 (germline): SGDLS, YYNGEE. The CDR3 sequence is 16 residues long. The CDR3 nucleotides read TGTGCCAGCAGCGCTCCATGGGGACTAGCGTCTGGTGAGCAGTTCTTC. This gives the protein CASSAPWGLASGEQFF. Together with reference TRBV9 and TRBJ2-1, the CDR3 gives the full variable domain: DSGVTQTPKHLITATGQRVTLRCSPRSGDLSVYWYQQSLDQGLQFLIQYYNGEERAKGNILERFSAQQFPDLHSELNLSSLELGDSALYFCASSAPWGLASGEQFFGPGTRLTVL.

The chain links TRBV6-2 or TRBV6-3 to TRBJ1-2; tentative D call: TRBD1 (6 bases). CDR3 length equals 14 residues. The germline CDR1 and CDR2 sequences are MNHEY and SVGEGT. The V end lost 0 bases, the J end lost 5 bases, and 10 bases lay between the germline ends. CDR3 sequence: CASSYSWGRYGYTF. As DNA, the CDR3 is TGTGCCAGCAGTTACTCGTGGGGGCGATATGGCTACACCTTC.

The chain is built from TRBV7-8 and TRBJ2-5, with a possible D match to TRBD2 (7 bases). CDR1 is SGHVS, CDR2 FQNEAQ, per germline. There are 16 residues in the CDR3. V was pared by 7 bases and J by 0 bases, with 18 bases between. CDR3 amino acids: CASTPSGGLHQETQYF. The CDR3 nucleotides read TGTGCCAGCACCCCGTCCGGGGGGCTACACCAAGAGACCCAGTACTTC.

The chain links TRBV6-1 to TRBJ2-7; the match to TRBD2 covers 9 bases. The V gene end was trimmed by 0 bases and the J gene end by 3 bases; junction bases not matched to a gene: 3. CDR3 length: 15 amino acids. Germline V gives CDR1 MNHNS, CDR2 SASEGT. This CDR3 reads CASSEAKAGGYEQYF. The CDR3 DNA reads TGTGCCAGCAGTGAAGCGAAAGCGGGGGGCTACGAGCAGTACTTC.

The chain couples TRBV2 to TRBJ1-5, with D possibly TRBD1 on 5 matching bases. Germline V lookup: CDR1 SNHLY, CDR2 FYNNEI. V lost 2 bases and J lost 7, with 15 bases in between. The CDR3 is 15 amino acids. In nucleotides, the CDR3 is TGTGCCAGCAGTGAAAGGTTCGGAGGGGCACAGCCCCAGCATTTT. Translated: CASSERFGGAQPQHF.

The J gene is TRBJ2-7, the V gene TRBV28; D is uncertain. The CDR3 covers 11 residues. Germline V lookup: CDR1 MDHEN, CDR2 SYDVKM. Trimming took off 2 bases at V and 6 bases at J, with 5 bases between the two ends. CDR3 region: CASSLPGEQYF. The CDR3 DNA sequence: TGTGCCAGCAGTTTACCCGGCGAGCAGTACTTC.

CDR3: CSGGQGMNTEAFF. The CDR3 DNA is TGCAGCGGGGGACAGGGGATGAACACTGAAGCTTTCTTT. The chain employs TRBV29-1 and TRBJ1-1; TRBD1 matches at 10 bases. This CDR3 is built from 13 residues. Per germline, CDR1 SQVTM and CDR2 ANQGSEA. With V trimmed by 7 bases and J by 0 bases, 2 bases remained unmatched.

The rearrangement uses TRBV5-4 and TRBJ2-1; D gene unclear. Trimming cost V 1 base and J 6 bases, with 5 bases left between them. Germline V gives CDR1 SGHNT, CDR2 YYREEE (reference sequence). The CDR3 extends over 12 amino acids. The CDR3 here is CASSLSSNEQFF. CDR3 bases: TGTGCCAGCAGCTTGTCTTCCAATGAGCAGTTCTTC.

This chain joins TRBV3-1 (or the pseudogene TRBV3-2) and TRBJ2-7; 8 nucleotides match TRBD1. The junction had 5 bases not matched to a gene; V was cut back by 3 bases and J by 7 bases. Germline lookup yields CDR1 LGHDT and CDR2 YNNKEL (reference sequence). The CDR3 has 13 residues. The CDR3 nucleotides read TGTGCCAGCAGCCACGGGGACAGGCGGGAGCAGTACTTC. It codes for CASSHGDRREQYF.

This clone came up once. The CDR3 protein is CASSYRAQETQYF. The DNA of the CDR3 is TGTGCCAGCAGCTACAGGGCCCAAGAGACCCAGTACTTC. The J gene is TRBJ2-5, the V gene TRBV7-3; a possible D gene is TRBD1 (6 bases). The CDR3 spans 13 residues. Per germline, CDR1 SGHTA and CDR2 FQGTGA. The V gene lost 4 bases and the J gene lost 1 base, with 7 bases spanning the gap.

The chain recombines TRBV6-1 with TRBJ2-1; D unclear. Trimming shortened V by 0 bases and J by 6 bases, and 12 bases separated the two germline ends. The CDR3 has 15 residues. The V gene's germline CDR1 is MNHNS and CDR2 SASEGT. CDR3 coding DNA: TGTGCCAGCAGTGAAGCGGGCTTTCCCCGCAATGAGCAGTTCTTC. Amino acids: CASSEAGFPRNEQFF.

The chain joins TRBV15 to TRBJ1-5; possibly TRBD1 for D (5 bases). The V end was cut by 1 base, the J end by 5 bases, with 12 bases between. CDR1 is LNHNV and CDR2 is YYDKDF in the germline V gene (reference sequence). The CDR3 has 15 amino acids. As DNA, the CDR3 is TGTGCCACCAGCAGAGTGGTAGGGGACTATCAGCCCCAGCATTTT. Translating gives CATSRVVGDYQPQHF.

The chain joins TRBV5-4 to TRBJ2-7; 11 bases map to TRBD2. The CDR3 extends over 15 amino acids. Germline trimming cut 3 bases from V and 3 bases from J; bases unmatched to any gene: 5. Germline V CDR1 and CDR2: SGHNT, YYREEE (reference sequence). CDR3 loop: CASSWGTSGLYEQYF. The CDR3 DNA sequence: TGTGCCAGCAGCTGGGGGACTAGCGGTCTCTACGAGCAGTACTTC.